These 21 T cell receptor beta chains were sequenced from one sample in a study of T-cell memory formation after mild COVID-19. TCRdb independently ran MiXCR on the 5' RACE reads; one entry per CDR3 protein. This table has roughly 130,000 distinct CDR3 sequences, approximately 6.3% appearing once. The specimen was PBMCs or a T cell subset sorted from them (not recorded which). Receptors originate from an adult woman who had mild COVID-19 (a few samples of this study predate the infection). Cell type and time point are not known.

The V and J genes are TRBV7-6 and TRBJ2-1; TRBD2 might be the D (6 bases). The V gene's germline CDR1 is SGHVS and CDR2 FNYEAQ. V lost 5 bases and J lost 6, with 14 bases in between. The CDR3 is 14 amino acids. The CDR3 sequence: CASSRGGRRNEQFF. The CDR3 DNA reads TGTGCCAGCAGCCGAGGAGGGCGTCGCAATGAGCAGTTCTTC.

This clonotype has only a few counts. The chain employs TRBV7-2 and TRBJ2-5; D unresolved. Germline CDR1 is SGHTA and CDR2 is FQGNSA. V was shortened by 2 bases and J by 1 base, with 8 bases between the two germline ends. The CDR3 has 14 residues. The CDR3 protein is CASSLPTIQETQYF. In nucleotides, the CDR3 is TGTGCCAGCAGCTTACCCACTATCCAAGAGACCCAGTACTTC. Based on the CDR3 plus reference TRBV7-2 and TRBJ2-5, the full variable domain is GAGVSQSPSNKVTEKGKDVELRCDPISGHTALYWYRQSLGQGLEFLIYFQGNSAPDKSGLPSDRFSAERTGGSVSTLTIQRTQQEDSAVYLCASSLPTIQETQYFGPGTRLLVL.

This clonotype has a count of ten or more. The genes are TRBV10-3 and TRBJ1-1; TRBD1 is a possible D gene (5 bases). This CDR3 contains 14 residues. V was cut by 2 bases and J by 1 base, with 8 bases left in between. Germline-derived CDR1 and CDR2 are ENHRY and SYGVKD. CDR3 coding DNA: TGTGCCATCAGTGAGAATGGGGCGAACACTGAAGCTTTCTTT. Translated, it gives CAISENGANTEAFF.

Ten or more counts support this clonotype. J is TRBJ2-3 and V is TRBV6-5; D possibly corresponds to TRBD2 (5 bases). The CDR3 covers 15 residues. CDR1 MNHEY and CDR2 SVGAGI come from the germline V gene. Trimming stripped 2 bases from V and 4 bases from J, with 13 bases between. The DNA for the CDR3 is TGTGCCAGCAGTTACCCCCGGAGCGGCGCAGATACGCAGTATTTT. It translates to CASSYPRSGADTQYF.

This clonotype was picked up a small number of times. The CDR3 here is CASSVGRGMLSVPSYNEQFF. The CDR3 coding sequence is TGTGCCAGCAGCGTAGGGAGAGGTATGCTATCGGTCCCCTCCTACAATGAGCAGTTCTTC. The chain is built from TRBV9 and TRBJ2-1; no definite D call. V lost 0 bases, J lost 0 bases, and 22 bases lay in between. The germline CDR1 and CDR2 sequences are SGDLS and YYNGEE. CDR3 size: 20 residues.

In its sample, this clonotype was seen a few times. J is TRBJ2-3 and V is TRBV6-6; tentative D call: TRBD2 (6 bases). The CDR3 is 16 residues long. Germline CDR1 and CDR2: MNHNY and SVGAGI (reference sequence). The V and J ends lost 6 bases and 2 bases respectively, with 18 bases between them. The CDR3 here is CASRGRLVQLTDTQYF. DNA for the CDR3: TGTGCCAGCAGAGGCAGACTAGTCCAACTCACAGATACGCAGTATTTT.

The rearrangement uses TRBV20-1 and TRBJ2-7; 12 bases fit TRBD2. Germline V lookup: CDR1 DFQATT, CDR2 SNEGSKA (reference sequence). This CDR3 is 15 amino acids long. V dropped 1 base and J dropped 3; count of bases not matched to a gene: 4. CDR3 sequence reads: CSARGLAGVNYEQYF. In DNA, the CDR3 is TGCAGTGCTAGAGGACTAGCGGGGGTTAACTACGAGCAGTACTTC.

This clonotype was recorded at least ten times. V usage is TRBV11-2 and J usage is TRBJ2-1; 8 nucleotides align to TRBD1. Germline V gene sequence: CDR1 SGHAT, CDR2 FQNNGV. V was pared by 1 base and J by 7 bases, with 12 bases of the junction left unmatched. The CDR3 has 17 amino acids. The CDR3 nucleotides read TGTGCCAGCAGCTTAGGAAGTGTCTGGACAGGGCAGAATGAGCAGTTCTTC. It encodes CASSLGSVWTGQNEQFF.

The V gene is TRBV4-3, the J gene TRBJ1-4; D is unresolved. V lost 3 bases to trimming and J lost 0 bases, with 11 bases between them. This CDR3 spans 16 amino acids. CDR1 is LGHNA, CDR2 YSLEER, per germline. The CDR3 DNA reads TGCGCCAGCAGCCAGGAAGGACCAGCAACTAATGAAAAACTGTTTTTT. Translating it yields CASSQEGPATNEKLFF.

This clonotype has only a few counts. CDR3 region: CASSLALGQENTEAFF. The CDR3 DNA is TGTGCCAGCAGCTTAGCGCTGGGACAGGAGAACACTGAAGCTTTCTTT. The J gene is TRBJ1-1, the V gene TRBV7-8; 8 nucleotides align to TRBD1. There are 16 residues in the CDR3. Per germline, CDR1 SGHVS and CDR2 FQNEAQ. Losses at the gene ends were 0 bases for V and 1 base for J; bases not matched to a gene: 4.

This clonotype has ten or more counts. CDR3 in DNA: TGTGCCAGCAGCTTAACCCCGGACCGAGATACGCAGTATTTT. Protein product: CASSLTPDRDTQYF. The chain links TRBV7-3 to TRBJ2-3; the D is unclear. The CDR3 has 14 residues. Between the trimmed V and J ends, which lost 0 bases and 5 bases, there was a span of 9 bases. Germline V lookup: CDR1 SGHTA, CDR2 FQGTGA.

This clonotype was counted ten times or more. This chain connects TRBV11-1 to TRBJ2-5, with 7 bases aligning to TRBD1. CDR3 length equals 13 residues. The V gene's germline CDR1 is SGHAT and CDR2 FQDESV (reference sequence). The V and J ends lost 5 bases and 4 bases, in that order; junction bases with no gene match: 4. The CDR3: CASSPTGPETQYF. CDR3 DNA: TGTGCCAGCAGCCCGACAGGGCCAGAGACCCAGTACTTC.

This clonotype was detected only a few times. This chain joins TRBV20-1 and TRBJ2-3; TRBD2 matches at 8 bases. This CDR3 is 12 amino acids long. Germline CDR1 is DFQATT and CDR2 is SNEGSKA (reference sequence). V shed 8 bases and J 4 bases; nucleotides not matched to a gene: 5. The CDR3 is CSRGGTADTQYF. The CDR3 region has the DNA TGCAGTCGCGGGGGGACGGCAGATACGCAGTATTTT.

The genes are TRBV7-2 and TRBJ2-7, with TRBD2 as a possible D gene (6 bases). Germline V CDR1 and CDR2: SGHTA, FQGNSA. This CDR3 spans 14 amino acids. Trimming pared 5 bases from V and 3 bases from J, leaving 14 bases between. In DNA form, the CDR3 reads TGTGCCAGCAGCCGCCCACTGGGGGGCTACGAGCAGTACTTC. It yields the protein CASSRPLGGYEQYF.

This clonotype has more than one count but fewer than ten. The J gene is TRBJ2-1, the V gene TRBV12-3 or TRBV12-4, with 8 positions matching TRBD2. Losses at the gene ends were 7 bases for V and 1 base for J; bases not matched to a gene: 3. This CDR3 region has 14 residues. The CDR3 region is CASTPGGSYNEQFF. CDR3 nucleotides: TGTGCCAGCACCCCGGGGGGGTCCTACAATGAGCAGTTCTTC.

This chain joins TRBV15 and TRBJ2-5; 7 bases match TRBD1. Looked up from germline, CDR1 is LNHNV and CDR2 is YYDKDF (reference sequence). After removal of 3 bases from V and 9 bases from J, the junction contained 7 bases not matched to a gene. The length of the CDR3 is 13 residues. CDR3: CATSRVGQAAQYF. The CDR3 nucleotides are TGTGCCACCAGCAGGGTTGGACAGGCGGCCCAGTACTTC. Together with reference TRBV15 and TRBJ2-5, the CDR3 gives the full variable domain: DAMVIQNPRYQVTQFGKPVTLSCSQTLNHNVMYWYQQKSSQAPKLLFHYYDKDFNNEADTPDNFQSRRPNTSFCFLDIRSPGLGDTAMYLCATSRVGQAAQYFGPGTRLLVL.

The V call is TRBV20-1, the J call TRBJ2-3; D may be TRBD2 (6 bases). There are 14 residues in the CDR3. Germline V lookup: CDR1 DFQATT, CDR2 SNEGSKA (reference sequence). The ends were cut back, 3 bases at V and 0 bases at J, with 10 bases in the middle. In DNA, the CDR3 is TGCAGTGCTAGTACTAGCCCAAGCACAGATACGCAGTATTTT. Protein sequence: CSASTSPSTDTQYF.

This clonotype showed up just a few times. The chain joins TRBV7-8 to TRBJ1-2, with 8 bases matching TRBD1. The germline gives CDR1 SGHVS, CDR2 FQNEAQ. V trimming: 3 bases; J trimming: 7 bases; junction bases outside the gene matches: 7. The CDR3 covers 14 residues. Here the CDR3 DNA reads TGTGCCAGCAGCTTGGGACAGGCCGGGGGTGGCTACACCTTC. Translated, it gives CASSLGQAGGGYTF.

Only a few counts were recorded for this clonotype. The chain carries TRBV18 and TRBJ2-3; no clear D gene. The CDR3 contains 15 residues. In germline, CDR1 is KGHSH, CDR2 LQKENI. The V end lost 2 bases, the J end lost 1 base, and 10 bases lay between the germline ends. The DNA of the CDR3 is TGTGCCAGCTCACCAGTGTCAGCCGGCACAGATACGCAGTATTTT. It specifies CASSPVSAGTDTQYF.

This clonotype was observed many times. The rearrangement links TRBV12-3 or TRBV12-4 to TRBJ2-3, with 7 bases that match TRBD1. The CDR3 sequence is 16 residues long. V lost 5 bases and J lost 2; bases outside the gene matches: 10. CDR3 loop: CASSLGKGASTDTQYF. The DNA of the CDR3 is TGTGCCAGCAGTCTCGGAAAGGGGGCGTCCACAGATACGCAGTATTTT.

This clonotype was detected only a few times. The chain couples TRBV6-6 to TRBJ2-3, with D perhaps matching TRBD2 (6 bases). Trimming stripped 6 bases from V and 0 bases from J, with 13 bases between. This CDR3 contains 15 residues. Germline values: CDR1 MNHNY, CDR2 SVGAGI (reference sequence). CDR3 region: CASRWASASTDTQYF. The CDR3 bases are TGTGCCAGCAGATGGGCTAGCGCTAGCACAGATACGCAGTATTTT.